A selection of T cell receptor beta chains follows, all from one sample in a study of neoadjuvant anti-PD-1 for oral cavity cancer. The table came from immunoSEQ multiplex PCR; TCRdb's copy has only in-frame clones and leaves some out. The data hold 50,000 to 65,000 clones, with 79% observed a single time. This specimen consisted of PBMCs, obtained before nivolumab (anti-PD-1) treatment. These receptors were obtained from a person aged 40 to 85 with oral cavity squamous cell carcinoma. CDR3s include the opening cysteine and the closing phenylalanine or tryptophan. Each record gives: clone size, D gene, V gene, J gene, CDR3 protein, CDR3 DNA. D genes are given only for firm matches. Clone sizes are given selectively: once, few, many, or a class where the clone is expanded.

>NA|NA|TRBV7-6|TRBJ2-3
CASSLGWSDTQYF
TGTGCCAGCAGCTTAGGGTGGTCAGATACGCAGTATTTT
>NA|TRBD1|TRBV2|TRBJ1-4
CASSELRTGGAKLFF
TGTGCCAGCAGTGAACTGCGGACAGGGGGCGCAAAACTGTTTTTT
>NA|NA|TRBV25-1|TRBJ2-3
CASSEYTRVGLGGDTQYF
TGTGCCAGCAGTGAATATACGAGAGTTGGATTAGGAGGGGATACGCAGTATTTT
>NA|TRBD1|TRBV19|TRBJ2-3
CASSIDRGTGGSTDTQYF
TGTGCCAGTAGTATAGATCGCGGGACAGGGGGTAGCACAGATACGCAGTATTTT
>once|NA|TRBV27|TRBJ2-7
CASSPRRLYEQYF
TGTGCCAGCAGCCCCCGGAGGCTCTACGAGCAGTACTTC
>NA|NA|TRBV30|TRBJ1-2
CAWSVRSLPGLGYTF
TGTGCCTGGAGTGTACGGTCTTTACCCGGACTTGGCTACACCTTC
>NA|NA|TRBV4-1|TRBJ1-2
CASSQAGYGYTF
TGCGCCAGCAGCCAAGCGGGGTATGGCTACACCTTC
>NA|TRBD1|TRBV19|TRBJ2-7
CASSINYGQDYEQYF
TGTGCCAGTAGTATAAACTATGGACAGGACTACGAGCAGTACTTC
>NA|NA|TRBV9|TRBJ2-1
CASSVASSGEVNEQFF
TGTGCCAGCAGCGTAGCTTCCTCGGGAGAGGTAAATGAGCAGTTCTTC
>few|NA|TRBV27|TRBJ1-5
CASSPRGGPRNNQPQHF
TGTGCCAGCAGTCCCCGGGGGGGGCCTCGAAACAATCAGCCCCAGCATTTT
>NA|NA|TRBV4-1|TRBJ2-7
CASSQDPGFEQYF
TGCGCCAGCAGCCAAGATCCAGGCTTCGAGCAGTACTTC
>NA|NA|TRBV12-5|TRBJ2-3
CASGATGNRDTQYF
TGTGCTAGTGGTGCGACGGGAAATAGAGATACGCAGTATTTT
>NA|NA|TRBV18|TRBJ1-6
CASSPGGGLNSPLHF
TGTGCCAGCTCACCAGGGGGGGGACTTAATTCACCCCTCCACTTT
>NA|TRBD2|TRBV30|TRBJ2-3
CACSQKAGVSTDTQYF
TGTGCCTGTTCCCAAAAGGCGGGAGTAAGCACAGATACGCAGTATTTT
>NA|NA|TRBV5-4|TRBJ1-6
CASSGEPGAWNSPLHF
TGTGCCAGCAGCGGAGAACCAGGGGCTTGGAATTCACCCCTCCACTTT
>NA|NA|TRBV6-4|TRBJ2-7
CASSDSTGDEQYF
TGTGCCAGCAGTGACTCGACTGGAGATGAGCAGTACTTC
>NA|NA|TRBV5-1|TRBJ1-1
CASSLDGDYTEAFF
TGCGCCAGCAGCTTGGATGGGGACTACACTGAAGCTTTCTTT
>NA|TRBD1|TRBV11-3|TRBJ2-1
CASSSPRTGNYNEQFF
TGTGCCAGCAGCTCGCCCCGGACAGGGAACTACAATGAGCAGTTCTTC
>NA|NA|TRBV5-1|TRBJ1-2
CASSLSTDSHLKTF
TGCGCCAGCAGCTTATCCACGGACTCACATTTGAAGACCTTC
>NA|NA|TRBV7-7|TRBJ2-1
CASSLGTGWDNEQFF
TGTGCCAGCAGCTTAGGTACGGGGTGGGACAATGAGCAGTTCTTC
>few|NA|TRBV11-2|TRBJ2-1
CASSPNRENEQFF
TGTGCCAGCAGCCCTAACCGGGAGAATGAGCAGTTCTTC
>NA|NA|TRBV9|TRBJ1-6
CASSVGWGSPNSPLHF
TGTGCCAGCAGCGTAGGGTGGGGGTCGCCGAATTCACCCCTCCACTTT
>once|NA|TRBV5-1|TRBJ2-3
CASSLGSHSTDTQYF
TGCGCCAGCAGCCTGGGATCCCACAGCACAGATACGCAGTATTTT